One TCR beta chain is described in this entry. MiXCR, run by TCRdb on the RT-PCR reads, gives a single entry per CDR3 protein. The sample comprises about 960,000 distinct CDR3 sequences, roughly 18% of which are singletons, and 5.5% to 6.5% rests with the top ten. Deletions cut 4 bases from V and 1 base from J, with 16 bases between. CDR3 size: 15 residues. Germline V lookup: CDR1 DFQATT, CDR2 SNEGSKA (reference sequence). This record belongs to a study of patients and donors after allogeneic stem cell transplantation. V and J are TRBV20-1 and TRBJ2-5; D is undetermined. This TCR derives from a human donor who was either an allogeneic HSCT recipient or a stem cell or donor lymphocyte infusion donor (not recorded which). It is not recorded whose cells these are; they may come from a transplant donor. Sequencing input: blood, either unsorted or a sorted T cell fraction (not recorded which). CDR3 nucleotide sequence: TGCAGTGCTAAGGAGCCCCTAAATATCCAAGAGACCCAGTACTTC. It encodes CSAKEPLNIQETQYF.